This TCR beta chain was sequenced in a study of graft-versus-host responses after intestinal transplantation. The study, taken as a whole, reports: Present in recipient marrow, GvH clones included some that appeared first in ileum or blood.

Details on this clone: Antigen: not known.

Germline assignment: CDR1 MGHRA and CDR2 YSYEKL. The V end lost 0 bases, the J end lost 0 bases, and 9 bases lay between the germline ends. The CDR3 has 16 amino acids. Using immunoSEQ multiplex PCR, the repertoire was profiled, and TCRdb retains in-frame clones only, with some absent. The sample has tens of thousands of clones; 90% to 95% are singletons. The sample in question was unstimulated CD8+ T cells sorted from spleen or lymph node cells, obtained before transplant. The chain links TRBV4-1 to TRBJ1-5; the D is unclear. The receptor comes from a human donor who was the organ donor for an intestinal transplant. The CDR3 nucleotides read TGCGCCAGCAGCCAAGAGTCAGCATATAGCAATCAGCCCCAGCATTTT. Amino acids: CASSQESAYSNQPQHF.